This passage covers 20 T cell receptor beta chains from one sample sequenced in a study of blood T cell repertoires in COVID-19. The method was immunoSEQ multiplex PCR; TCRdb's version includes in-frame clones alone and lacks a portion of them. The table records tens of thousands of clones, 70% to 90% of them present only once. Source material: peripheral blood. All receptors derive from a human donor with acute or convalescent COVID-19. The donor label of this sample is uncertain.

The chain links TRBV5-4 to TRBJ2-1; 7 bases map to TRBD2. The CDR3 length is 16 residues. Unmatched junction bases numbered 11, after V lost 2 bases and J lost 6 bases. Per the germline V gene, CDR1 is SGHNT and CDR2 is YYREEE (reference sequence). The CDR3 region is CASSFVPGLVGNEQFF. In DNA, the CDR3 is TGTGCCAGCAGCTTCGTTCCAGGACTAGTGGGCAATGAGCAGTTCTTC. Full variable domain (outside the CDR3, taken from reference TRBV5-4 and TRBJ2-1): ETGVTQSPTHLIKTRGQQVTLRCSSQSGHNTVSWYQQALGQGPQFIFQYYREEENGRGNFPPRFSGLQFPNYSSELNVNALELDDSALYLCASSFVPGLVGNEQFFGPGTRLTVL.

For the CDR3, the DNA is TGTGCCAGCAGCTCCCATGGGGCTAGCGAGGTCTCCCGGGGTGAGCAGTTCTTC. It yields the protein CASSSHGASEVSRGEQFF. The chain links TRBV7-2 to TRBJ2-1; TRBD2 is a possible D gene (6 bases). V was trimmed by 4 bases and J by 9 bases, leaving 28 bases between them. Germline V gene lookup returns CDR1 SGHTA and CDR2 FQGNSA. The CDR3 consists of 18 residues. The variable domain in full, completed from reference TRBV7-2 and TRBJ2-1, reads GAGVSQSPSNKVTEKGKDVELRCDPISGHTALYWYRQSLGQGLEFLIYFQGNSAPDKSGLPSDRFSAERTGGSVSTLTIQRTQQEDSAVYLCASSSHGASEVSRGEQFFGPGTRLTVL.

This clone occurred once. J is TRBJ2-1 and V is TRBV25-1, with 12 bases that match TRBD2. The J segment lost 4 bases and the V segment lost 5 bases, leaving 0 bases of the junction unmatched. Germline V lookup: CDR1 MGHDK, CDR2 SYGVNS. The CDR3 runs 14 residues. Here the CDR3 reads CASSLAGGYNEQFF. CDR3 nucleotide sequence: TGTGCCAGCAGTCTAGCGGGGGGGTACAATGAGCAGTTCTTC. The full variable domain, completed using reference TRBV25-1 and TRBJ2-1, is EADIYQTPRYLVIGTGKKITLECSQTMGHDKMYWYQQDPGMELHLIHYSYGVNSTEKGDLSSESTVSRIRTEHFPLTLESARPSHTSQYLCASSLAGGYNEQFFGPGTRLTVL.

V usage is TRBV3-1 (or the pseudogene TRBV3-2) and J usage is TRBJ2-5, with D possibly being TRBD2 (6 bases). V lost 0 bases and J lost 4, with 12 bases in between. The CDR3 consists of 15 residues. CDR1 LGHDT and CDR2 YNNKEL come from the germline V gene (reference sequence). The CDR3 protein is CASSQDRAGRETQYF. The CDR3 coding sequence is TGTGCCAGCAGCCAAGATCGGGCGGGGCGAGAGACCCAGTACTTC.

The V and J genes are TRBV27 and TRBJ1-5; D uncertain. Per the germline V gene, CDR1 is MNHEY and CDR2 is SMNVEV (reference sequence). V lost 5 bases and J 0 bases, leaving 17 bases between the germline ends. This CDR3 has 17 residues. The CDR3 DNA sequence: TGTGCCAGCAGTGCCCGCCCCCGGGGTTATAGCAATCAGCCCCAGCATTTT. This sequence encodes CASSARPRGYSNQPQHF.

The rearrangement links TRBV7-2 to TRBJ1-2; D uncertain. The germline V gene has CDR1 SGHTA and CDR2 FQGNSA. CDR3 length equals 15 residues. V was trimmed by 2 bases and J by 4 bases, leaving 14 bases between them. In nucleotides, the CDR3 is TGTGCCAGCAGCTTATCCCCCAAGCCAACCTATGGCTACACCTTC. This translates into CASSLSPKPTYGYTF. The full variable domain, its missing parts supplied by reference TRBV7-2 and TRBJ1-2, is GAGVSQSPSNKVTEKGKDVELRCDPISGHTALYWYRQSLGQGLEFLIYFQGNSAPDKSGLPSDRFSAERTGGSVSTLTIQRTQQEDSAVYLCASSLSPKPTYGYTFGSGTRLTVV.

The chain joins TRBV7-8 to TRBJ2-7, with 10 positions matching TRBD1. Trimming at V came to 4 bases and at J to 4 bases, leaving 7 bases not matched to a gene. There are 15 residues in the CDR3. Per germline, CDR1 SGHVS and CDR2 FQNEAQ. The CDR3 region is CASSSDRGFFYEQYF. The CDR3 DNA follows: TGTGCCAGCAGCTCGGACAGGGGGTTTTTTTACGAGCAGTACTTC.

This rearrangement joins TRBV3-1 (or the pseudogene TRBV3-2) to TRBJ2-3; 9 positions match TRBD2. The V and J ends lost 4 bases and 0 bases, in that order; junction bases with no gene match: 5. The germline CDR1 and CDR2 sequences are LGHDT and YNNKEL (reference sequence). The CDR3 sequence is 16 residues long. This chain's CDR3 is CASSPRLAGSTDTQYF. The CDR3, as DNA: TGTGCCAGCAGCCCCCGCCTAGCGGGGAGCACAGATACGCAGTATTTT.

The chain carries TRBV4-3 and TRBJ1-1; no clear D. The CDR3 covers 14 residues. The germline CDR1 and CDR2 sequences are LGHNA and YSLEER. Trimming pared 0 bases from V and 4 bases from J, leaving 9 bases between. The CDR3 here is CASSQDHGGTEAFF. CDR3 sequence (DNA): TGCGCCAGCAGCCAAGACCACGGAGGCACTGAAGCTTTCTTT.

This rearrangement joins TRBV6-5 to TRBJ1-6; perhaps TRBD1 as D (6 bases). With 6 bases removed from V and 7 bases from J, the gap between germline ends came to 10 bases. The CDR3 is made up of 13 amino acids. Germline CDR1 MNHEY, CDR2 SVGAGI. CDR3 sequence reads: CASRDTGNSPLHF. The CDR3 nucleotides are TGTGCCAGCAGGGATACAGGGAATTCACCCCTCCACTTT.

The chain recombines TRBV14 with TRBJ2-2, with TRBD2 matching 9 bases. With V trimmed by 0 bases and J by 5 bases, 13 bases remained unmatched. Looked up from germline, CDR1 is SGHDN and CDR2 is FVKESK. CDR3 length: 19 residues. The CDR3: CASSQDLLSGGWWTGELFF. The DNA for the CDR3 is TGTGCCAGCAGCCAAGACCTTCTCAGCGGGGGGTGGTGGACCGGGGAGCTGTTTTTT.

The gene calls are TRBV6-5 and TRBJ2-7; TRBD1 agrees at 7 bases. V gave up 8 bases and J gave up 2 bases; unmatched junction bases: 9. There are 14 residues in the CDR3. Germline loops: CDR1 MNHEY, CDR2 SVGAGI. The CDR3 loop reads CASLTGIPTYEQYF. The CDR3 region has the DNA TGTGCCAGCCTGACAGGGATCCCCACCTACGAGCAGTACTTC.

This chain connects TRBV3-1 (or the pseudogene TRBV3-2) to TRBJ2-3; TRBD2 might be the D (6 bases). In germline, CDR1 is LGHDT, CDR2 YNNKEL (reference sequence). CDR3 length equals 17 residues. V lost 4 bases and J 5 bases, leaving 22 bases between the germline ends. The CDR3 bases are TGTGCCAGCAGCCCACGCCAGCGGGTCCTGGGGGTAGATACGCAGTATTTT. It translates to CASSPRQRVLGVDTQYF.

The J gene is TRBJ1-6, the V gene TRBV6-1, with D possibly being TRBD1 (6 bases). Looked up from germline, CDR1 is MNHNS and CDR2 is SASEGT. The CDR3 has 17 amino acids. V gave up 4 bases and J gave up 0 bases, with 13 bases separating them. Written as DNA, the CDR3 is TGTGCCAGCAGTGGGACAGCTCGCCACTCCTATAATTCACCCCTCCACTTT. Residues: CASSGTARHSYNSPLHF.

The chain employs TRBV20-1 and TRBJ2-7; 12 bases are shared with TRBD2. Trimming removed 3 bases from V and 3 bases from J; junction bases left unmatched: 3. This CDR3 has 14 amino acids. Germline lookup yields CDR1 DFQATT and CDR2 SNEGSKA (reference sequence). CDR3 nucleotide sequence: TGCAGTGCTAGTGGGACTAGCGGGCGCTACGAGCAGTACTTC. Protein sequence: CSASGTSGRYEQYF.

This chain links TRBV19 with TRBJ2-6, with TRBD1 matching over 7 bases. Germline CDR1 is LNHDA and CDR2 is SQIVND (reference sequence). Trimming removed 3 bases from V and 2 bases from J; junction bases left unmatched: 1. This CDR3 has 15 amino acids. CDR3 region: CASSIDRAGANVLTF. CDR3 DNA: TGTGCCAGTAGTATCGACAGGGCTGGGGCCAACGTCCTGACTTTC.

The chain has TRBV29-1 and TRBJ1-5; TRBD1 might be the D (6 bases). V was cut by 4 bases and J by 2 bases, with 12 bases left in between. The CDR3 is made up of 14 amino acids. Germline lookup yields CDR1 SQVTM and CDR2 ANQGSEA. Here the CDR3 reads CSVGKGDGNQPQHF. CDR3 DNA: TGCAGCGTTGGTAAGGGGGACGGCAATCAGCCCCAGCATTTT.

The J gene is TRBJ2-7, the V gene TRBV2, with D perhaps matching TRBD1 (6 bases). The CDR3 has 15 amino acids. Per the germline V gene, CDR1 is SNHLY and CDR2 is FYNNEI. V shed 6 bases and J shed 1 base, with 16 bases lying between them. The CDR3 spells CASRDYRVGSYEQYF. In DNA form, the CDR3 reads TGTGCCAGCAGAGACTACAGGGTTGGGTCCTACGAGCAGTACTTC.

This chain connects TRBV5-1 to TRBJ2-5; D is possibly TRBD2 (5 bases). The CDR3 consists of 16 residues. The germline V gene encodes CDR1 SGHRS and CDR2 YFSETQ. The V end was cut by 7 bases, the J end by 1 base, with 20 bases between. The CDR3 region has the DNA TGCGCCAGCCGCGGAACAGCCCTAGGGAGCCAAGAGACCCAGTACTTC. This sequence encodes CASRGTALGSQETQYF.

This chain uses TRBV18 with TRBJ2-4; the D is unclear. V lost 3 bases and J 1 base, leaving 7 bases between the germline ends. Germline V gene lookup returns CDR1 KGHSH and CDR2 LQKENI. The CDR3 has 14 amino acids. CDR3 nucleotides: TGTGCCAGCTCACCCGCTCAGGCCAAAAACATTCAGTACTTC. This gives the protein CASSPAQAKNIQYF.